This T cell receptor (beta chain) was sequenced during a study of vaccination effects on CD4 cells after COVID-19. Study summary: Of the BNT162b2 and mRNA-1273 vaccines, participants received two doses of one or the other. Findings and limits, study-wide: In the late period after vaccination, infection- and vaccine-induced clones contracted markedly. Convalescent patients numbered few in the study; early post-infection timepoints were missing entirely.

On this clone: The antigen is unknown.

The method was immunoSEQ multiplex PCR; TCRdb's version includes in-frame clones alone and lacks a portion of them. The data contain roughly 23,000 clones, roughly four fifths of them singletons. Antigen-specific CD4+ T cells expanded by the ViraFEST assay with viral peptide pools were then sequenced. CD4+ T cells were isolated after around 10 days of culture. The infection with SARS-CoV-2 (confirmed by PCR) occurred in this person between March and December 2020. A few million PBMC per well were cultured with 10 IU/ml IL-2 and approximately 9.1 ug/ml peptides. Between the trimmed V and J ends, which lost 2 bases and 3 bases, there was a span of 8 bases. CDR1 is LNHDA and CDR2 is SQIVND in the germline V gene (reference sequence). The CDR3 extends over 14 amino acids.

Sequencing used CD4+ T cells from PBMCs cultured with SARS-CoV-2 spike peptides, obtained before COVID-19 vaccination. V is TRBV19 and J is TRBJ1-5, with D unclear. The clonotype originates from a human donor who had a prior SARS-CoV-2 infection. The CDR3, as DNA: TGTGCCAGTAGTATAATGTCTTCCAATCAGCCCCAGCATTTT. This sequence encodes CASSIMSSNQPQHF.